This TCR beta chain was identified during a study of regulatory T cells in long-lasting Graves disease. Building of the TCR beta libraries involved iRepertoire HTBI primers and Arm-PCR of CDR3 regions. Via MiXCR, TCRdb re-called the multiplex PCR reads, giving one row per CDR3 protein. The sample lists approximately 230,000 distinct CDR3 sequences, around 18% occurring once. Broader study findings: Thyroid tissue was not sampled; only peripheral blood was.

This clonotype was seen repeatedly, ten times or more. Antigen: not known. The CDR3 is made up of 13 amino acids. The V and J ends lost 2 bases and 5 bases respectively, with 10 bases between them. Time point of the sample: newly diagnosed GD, antithyroid drugs for less than 3 months. PBMCs provided the RNA from which the TCR library was made. The sequencing here drew on peripheral blood mononuclear cells (PBMCs), taken at new diagnosis, from a patient treated with antithyroid drugs. This chain uses TRBV12-3 or TRBV12-4 with TRBJ2-7; D is undetermined. This sequence was found in a female donor with Graves disease. The CDR3: CASSLLGNHEQYF. The DNA of the CDR3 is TGTGCCAGCAGTTTATTAGGGAACCACGAGCAGTACTTC.